The 26 T cell receptor beta chains below were found in one sample sequenced in a study of blood T cell repertoires in COVID-19. Clones were sequenced by immunoSEQ multiplex PCR, and TCRdb holds only the in-frame ones, with some missing. Here the sample spans 120,000 to 150,000 clones, over 75% being singletons. The sequenced material came from peripheral blood. These receptors were collected from a man aged 55 to 70 with active or convalescent COVID-19.

This clone was detected once. The chain is built from TRBV5-1 and TRBJ2-1; perhaps TRBD1 as D (6 bases). This CDR3 has 14 residues. V lost 7 bases to trimming and J lost 10 bases, with 21 bases between them. Germline V gene sequence: CDR1 SGHRS, CDR2 YFSETQ. CDR3 in amino acids: CASATRDTTSEQFF. The CDR3 DNA reads as TGCGCCAGCGCCACCCGGGACACGACGTCGGAGCAGTTCTTC. Based on the CDR3 plus reference TRBV5-1 and TRBJ2-1, the full variable domain is KAGVTQTPRYLIKTRGQQVTLSCSPISGHRSVSWYQQTPGQGLQFLFEYFSETQRNKGNFPGRFSGRQFSNSRSEMNVSTLELGDSALYLCASATRDTTSEQFFGPGTRLTVL.

The chain has TRBV20-1 and TRBJ1-1, with 10 bases identical to TRBD1. CDR3 length equals 11 residues. From germline, CDR1 is DFQATT and CDR2 SNEGSKA (reference sequence). Trimming took 3 bases from V and 13 from J; bases not matched to a gene: 5. Here the CDR3 reads CSASGGDRGFF. CDR3 coding DNA: TGCAGTGCTAGCGGCGGGGACAGGGGTTTCTTT.

V gene TRBV6-5 combines with J gene TRBJ2-7; 9 bases match TRBD1. The ends lost 0 bases at V and 3 bases at J; junction bases unmatched: 6. Germline CDR1 is MNHEY and CDR2 is SVGAGI. The CDR3 sequence is 16 residues long. This chain's CDR3 is CASSYSGTGLYYEQYF. As DNA, the CDR3 is TGTGCCAGCAGTTACTCCGGGACAGGGCTTTACTACGAGCAGTACTTC.

This chain joins TRBV5-4 and TRBJ2-3; TRBD1 is a possible D gene (6 bases). The CDR3 is 14 residues long. Deletions cut 0 bases from V and 2 bases from J, with 7 bases between. CDR1 and CDR2 from the germline V gene are SGHNT and YYREEE (reference sequence). The CDR3: CASSLGTVTDTQYF. The CDR3 DNA reads as TGTGCCAGCAGCTTGGGGACAGTCACAGATACGCAGTATTTT.

This chain connects TRBV7-2 to TRBJ1-3, with D maybe TRBD1 (5 bases). Per the germline V gene, CDR1 is SGHTA and CDR2 is FQGNSA. Trimming took off 1 base at V and 0 bases at J, with 7 bases between the two ends. The CDR3 has 15 residues. The CDR3: CASSLEGLSGNTIYF. In DNA, the CDR3 is TGTGCCAGCAGCTTAGAGGGACTCTCTGGAAACACCATATATTTT.

The V and J genes are TRBV5-5 and TRBJ2-2; TRBD1 agrees at 9 bases. Germline CDR1 reads SGHKS; CDR2 reads YYEKEE (reference sequence). This CDR3 is 15 amino acids long. With 4 bases clipped from V and 4 bases from J, the junction kept 5 bases outside the gene matches. DNA of the CDR3: TGTGCCAGCAGCATCCGGGACAGGGTCACCGGGGAGCTGTTTTTT. Protein: CASSIRDRVTGELFF.

The genes are TRBV11-2 and TRBJ2-7; 7 bases align to TRBD2. The CDR3 loop spans 14 amino acids. The germline gives CDR1 SGHAT, CDR2 FQNNGV. The trim removed 4 bases at V and 6 bases at J, leaving 9 bases unmatched. The CDR3 nucleotides are TGTGCCAGCAGCTCCCCCCATTGGGGGGGCGAGCAGTACTTC. Its translation is CASSSPHWGGEQYF. The full variable domain, its missing parts supplied by reference TRBV11-2 and TRBJ2-7, is EAGVAQSPRYKIIEKRQSVAFWCNPISGHATLYWYQQILGQGPKLLIQFQNNGVVDDSQLPKDRFSAERLKGVDSTLKIQPAKLEDSAVYLCASSSPHWGGEQYFGPGTRLTVT.

The chain carries TRBV15 and TRBJ2-1; 7 nucleotides match TRBD1. The length of the CDR3 is 16 residues. Germline assignment: CDR1 LNHNV and CDR2 YYDKDF (reference sequence). With V trimmed by 2 bases and J by 2 bases, 6 bases remained unmatched. Here the CDR3 DNA reads TGTGCCACCAGCAGATTTGCCGGGACAGCCTACAATGAGCAGTTCTTC. Translated, it gives CATSRFAGTAYNEQFF.

This chain links TRBV30 with TRBJ1-1; TRBD1 agrees at 7 bases. Trimming removed 5 bases from V and 3 bases from J; junction bases left unmatched: 6. Germline lookup yields CDR1 GTSNPN and CDR2 SVGIG (reference sequence). This CDR3 has 13 residues. The chain's CDR3 is CAWCRDSDTEAFF. CDR3 bases: TGTGCCTGGTGCCGGGACAGCGACACTGAAGCTTTCTTT.

This chain uses TRBV6-2 or TRBV6-3 with TRBJ2-7; a possible D gene is TRBD1 (6 bases). The germline gives CDR1 MNHEY, CDR2 SVGEGT. CDR3 length: 15 residues. Trimming removed 3 bases from V and 0 bases from J, with 12 bases in between. The CDR3 spells CASSYKQDSSYEQYF. The CDR3 DNA reads TGTGCCAGCAGTTATAAACAGGACAGCTCCTACGAGCAGTACTTC.

The chain combines TRBV19 with TRBJ2-3; 12 nucleotides match TRBD2. Germline CDR1 LNHDA, CDR2 SQIVND (reference sequence). The CDR3 length is 17 residues. Unmatched junction bases numbered 9, after V lost 7 bases and J lost 1 base. CDR3 sequence (DNA): TGTGCCAGTACCTCTAGCGGGAGGGTTGTCGGCACAGATACGCAGTATTTT. It translates to CASTSSGRVVGTDTQYF.

The rearrangement links TRBV24-1 to TRBJ2-1, with 10 nucleotides matching TRBD2. Germline V gene lookup returns CDR1 KGHDR and CDR2 SFDVKD. The CDR3 loop spans 16 amino acids. V lost 3 bases to trimming and J lost 9 bases; unmatched junction nucleotides: 10. CDR3 protein: CATSDRRGLAGVEQFF. CDR3 DNA sequence: TGTGCCACCAGTGATCGGAGGGGCCTAGCGGGAGTTGAGCAGTTCTTC.

This clone has more than one count but fewer than ten. The germline gene is not matched at one end of the junction; a read error may be the cause. The J gene is TRBJ2-1, the V gene TRBV7-7; TRBD2 aligns across 11 bases. The germline gives CDR1 SSHAT, CDR2 FNYEAQ (reference sequence). The CDR3 length is 15 residues. Written as DNA, the CDR3 is TGTGCTAGCAGCCTACTAGCGGGAGCTTTGGGTGAGCAGTTCTTC. Translating it yields CASSLLAGALGEQFF.

The CDR3 bases are TGTGCCAGCAGTGACTTTAGTAAGGATACGCAGTATTTT. It encodes CASSDFSKDTQYF. The chain combines TRBV25-1 with TRBJ2-3; D is ambiguous. CDR1 MGHDK and CDR2 SYGVNS come from the germline V gene. The CDR3 has 13 amino acids. V dropped 3 bases and J dropped 6 bases, with 10 bases sitting between them.

The chain joins TRBV7-8 to TRBJ2-2; 12 bases are shared with TRBD2. Trimming took 1 base from V and 7 from J; bases not matched to a gene: 7. The CDR3 length is 17 residues. Germline V gives CDR1 SGHVS, CDR2 FQNEAQ. CDR3 amino acids: CASSLVSSGRGDGELFF. The CDR3 DNA is TGTGCCAGCAGCTTAGTTTCTAGCGGGAGGGGAGACGGGGAGCTGTTTTTT.

In its sample, this clone was seen once. This chain uses TRBV2 with TRBJ2-3; TRBD2 matches at 13 bases. J was trimmed by 3 bases and V by 1 base; bases with no gene match: 10. CDR1 and CDR2 from the germline V gene are SNHLY and FYNNEI. This CDR3 has 19 residues. The CDR3 protein is CASSEVRTSGRRGTDTQYF. Written as DNA, the CDR3 is TGTGCCAGCAGTGAAGTTCGGACTAGCGGGAGAAGAGGGACAGATACGCAGTATTTT. Full variable domain (remainder filled in from reference TRBV2 and TRBJ2-3): EPEVTQTPSHQVTQMGQEVILRCVPISNHLYFYWYRQILGQKVEFLVSFYNNEISEKSEIFDDQFSVERPDGSNFTLKIRSTKLEDSAMYFCASSEVRTSGRRGTDTQYFGPGTRLTVL.

As regards this clone: A much bigger clone sits one base away, suggesting this may be a read error. Other DNA sequences in this specimen translate into the identical CDR3. The chain employs TRBV9 and TRBJ2-7; TRBD1 aligns across 9 bases. The length of the CDR3 is 13 residues. Unmatched junction bases numbered 0, after V lost 3 bases and J lost 2 bases. CDR1 is SGDLS, CDR2 YYNGEE, per germline. The CDR3 DNA is TGTGCCAGCAGCGGACAGGGGGCCTACGAGCAGTACTTC. Protein: CASSGQGAYEQYF.

The chain combines TRBV18 with TRBJ1-5, with 11 bases that match TRBD1. CDR3 length: 14 residues. The V segment lost 6 bases and the J segment 7 bases; nucleotides outside the gene matches: 5. Germline CDR1 is KGHSH and CDR2 is LQKENI. CDR3 bases: TGTGCCAGCTCGGGGACAGGGGGATGGCAGCCCCAGCATTTT. Protein: CASSGTGGWQPQHF.

On this clone itself: A read error may produce the germline difference seen at one junction end. The genes are TRBV12-3 or TRBV12-4 and TRBJ1-2; 7 nucleotides align to TRBD1. The CDR3 sequence is 13 residues long. The CDR3 loop is CASSLGGRGQGDF. The CDR3 DNA reads TGTGCCAGCAGTTTAGGGGGACGAGGGCAGGGGGACTTC.

This clone showed up just a few times. This chain joins TRBV7-3 and TRBJ2-2, with TRBD1 matching over 9 bases. From germline, CDR1 is SGHTA and CDR2 FQGTGA. This CDR3 has 16 residues. V lost 3 bases and J lost 4; bases outside the gene matches: 6. CDR3 coding DNA: TGTGCCAGCAGCTTGACCTCGACAGGGGGCACCGGGGAGCTGTTTTTT. Encoded protein: CASSLTSTGGTGELFF.

V gene TRBV28 combines with J gene TRBJ2-4; D is uncertain. There are 16 residues in the CDR3. Germline V CDR1 and CDR2: MDHEN, SYDVKM. The V end lost 0 bases, the J end lost 0 bases, and 9 bases lay between the germline ends. This CDR3 reads CASSLWSSRAKNIQYF. Here the CDR3 DNA reads TGTGCCAGCAGTTTATGGTCATCTAGAGCCAAAAACATTCAGTACTTC.

The chain recombines TRBV24-1 with TRBJ2-7; a weak D match, TRBD1 (6 bases). V lost 2 bases and J lost 6, with 25 bases in between. This CDR3 has 18 amino acids. The germline CDR1 and CDR2 sequences are KGHDR and SFDVKD. CDR3: CATSDSVGSGTPAGEQYF. CDR3 DNA: TGTGCCACCAGTGATTCAGTAGGGTCAGGGACACCGGCCGGCGAGCAGTACTTC.

The gene calls are TRBV6-5 and TRBJ2-1, with TRBD1 identical over 7 bases. Germline V gives CDR1 MNHEY, CDR2 SVGAGI. The CDR3 has 14 amino acids. V dropped 7 bases and J dropped 4; count of bases not matched to a gene: 7. The CDR3 here is CASTPDRTYNEQFF. The CDR3 region has the DNA TGTGCCAGCACCCCGGACAGGACTTACAATGAGCAGTTCTTC.

This chain links TRBV2 with TRBJ2-7; possibly TRBD1 for D (5 bases). V was cut by 7 bases and J by 0 bases, with 16 bases left in between. This CDR3 has 15 residues. Germline V gives CDR1 SNHLY, CDR2 FYNNEI. CDR3 amino acids: CASNDGHPSSYEQYF. The CDR3 DNA follows: TGTGCCAGCAATGACGGACATCCCAGCTCCTACGAGCAGTACTTC. The full variable domain, completed using reference TRBV2 and TRBJ2-7, is EPEVTQTPSHQVTQMGQEVILRCVPISNHLYFYWYRQILGQKVEFLVSFYNNEISEKSEIFDDQFSVERPDGSNFTLKIRSTKLEDSAMYFCASNDGHPSSYEQYFGPGTRLTVT.

The chain links TRBV30 to TRBJ1-1; 7 bases align to TRBD1. The CDR3 consists of 14 residues. CDR1 GTSNPN and CDR2 SVGIG come from the germline V gene (reference sequence). The J segment lost 4 bases and the V segment lost 0 bases, leaving 5 bases of the junction unmatched. The CDR3 reads CAWSVEGAFTEAFF. The CDR3 region has the DNA TGTGCCTGGAGTGTAGAGGGGGCGTTCACTGAAGCTTTCTTT.

The V call is TRBV7-2, the J call TRBJ2-1; 10 nucleotides match TRBD1. Germline CDR1 SGHTA, CDR2 FQGNSA. The CDR3 is 14 residues long. Unmatched junction bases numbered 6, after V lost 6 bases and J lost 7 bases. CDR3 nucleotide sequence: TGTGCCAGCAGAGACTGGGACAGGGGTAATGAGCAGTTCTTC. Its translation is CASRDWDRGNEQFF.